This TCR beta chain was documented in a study of blood T cell repertoires in COVID-19. About the research overall: Sites across the United States, Italy and Spain contributed samples from acute and convalescent COVID-19.

This CDR3 is 15 amino acids long. Trimming pared 1 base from V and 4 bases from J, leaving 13 bases between. Germline V CDR1 and CDR2: ENHRY, SYGVKD. Original processing notes: Estimates of nucleated cell counts were drawn from the amplification of reference gene primers. Assay: immunoSEQ multiplex PCR; the TCRdb copy retains only in-frame clones and omits some. That table supplies the V and J calls and clone size; D and trimming were determined from the DNA. The sample shows a few hundred thousand clones, roughly 89% of them seen only once. The rearrangement uses TRBV10-3 and TRBJ1-2, with a tentative D call TRBD1 (5 bases). The source is a man aged 25-40 years with acute or convalescent COVID-19. The sample comprised peripheral blood. The CDR3 DNA sequence: TGTGCCATCAGTGAGTTGCAGGGCGCGGTCTATGGCTACACCTTC. Encoded protein: CAISELQGAVYGYTF.